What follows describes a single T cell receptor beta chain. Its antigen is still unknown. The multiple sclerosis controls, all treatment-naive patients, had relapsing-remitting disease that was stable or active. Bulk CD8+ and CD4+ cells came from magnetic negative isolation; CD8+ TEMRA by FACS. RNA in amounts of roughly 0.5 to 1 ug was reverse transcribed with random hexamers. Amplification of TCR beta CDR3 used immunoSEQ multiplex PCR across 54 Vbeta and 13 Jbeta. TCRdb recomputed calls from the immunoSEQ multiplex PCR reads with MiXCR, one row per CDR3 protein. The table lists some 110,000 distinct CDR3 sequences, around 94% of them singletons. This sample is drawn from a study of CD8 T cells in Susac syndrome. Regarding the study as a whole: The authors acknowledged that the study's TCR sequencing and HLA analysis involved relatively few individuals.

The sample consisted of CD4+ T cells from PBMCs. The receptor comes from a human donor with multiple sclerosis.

The CDR3 region is CSAPERRGPSYEQYF. CDR3 DNA: TGCAGTGCTCCAGAACGCCGGGGGCCCTCCTACGAGCAGTACTTC. The chain uses TRBV20-1 and TRBJ2-7; the D call may be TRBD1 or TRBD2 (6 bases each). From germline, CDR1 is DFQATT and CDR2 SNEGSKA (reference sequence). With 5 bases removed from V and 0 bases from J, the gap between germline ends came to 17 bases. CDR3 length: 15 residues.